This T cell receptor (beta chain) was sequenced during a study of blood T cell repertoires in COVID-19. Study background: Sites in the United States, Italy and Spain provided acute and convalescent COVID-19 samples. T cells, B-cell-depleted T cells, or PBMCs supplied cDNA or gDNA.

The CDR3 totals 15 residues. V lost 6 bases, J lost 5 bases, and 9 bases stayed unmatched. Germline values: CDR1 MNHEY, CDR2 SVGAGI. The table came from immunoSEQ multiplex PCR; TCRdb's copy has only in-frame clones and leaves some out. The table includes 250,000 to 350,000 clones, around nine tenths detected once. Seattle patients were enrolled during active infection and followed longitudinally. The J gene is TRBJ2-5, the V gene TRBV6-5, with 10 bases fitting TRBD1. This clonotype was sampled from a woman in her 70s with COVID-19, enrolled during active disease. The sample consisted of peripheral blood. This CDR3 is CASRGDRGLHETQYF. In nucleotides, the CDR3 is TGTGCCAGCAGGGGTGACAGGGGGCTTCACGAGACCCAGTACTTC.